The T cell receptor beta chain described here comes from a study of T cell responses to AZD1222 COVID-19 vaccine. Study-wide background: Whether given at about 4 or about 12 weeks, second doses were pooled.

Regarding the study as a whole: Distributed over spike, vaccine-associated CD4 TCRs predominated at 160-218 and 743-854. Mostly white British, mostly female donors; authors suggested clonal diversity may be underestimated. In the spike-specific TCR repertoire, nearly half reportedly target unmutated variant regions.

Libraries were prepared by immunoSEQ multiplex PCR; TCRdb keeps only in-frame clonotypes and omits some of them. Of 130,000 or so clones detected, 85% to 90% appear once; the ten largest clones hold about 22%. V lost 4 bases and J 6 bases, leaving 9 bases between the germline ends. The germline V gene encodes CDR1 LGHDT and CDR2 YNNKEL (reference sequence). The CDR3 spans 12 residues. This clone was found a few times. The target antigen is unknown. The source is an adult in good health. This material consisted of peripheral blood, taken on day 0 of AZD1222 vaccination. The chain carries TRBV3-1 (or the pseudogene TRBV3-2) and TRBJ1-1, with a tentative D call TRBD1 (5 bases). The CDR3 loop reads CASSLTGAEAFF. CDR3 sequence (DNA): TGTGCCAGCAGCCTCACGGGGGCTGAAGCTTTCTTT.